This entry describes one TCR gamma chain. Just one base apart from a much larger clone, this may be a read error. TCRdb redid the clone calls on the reads with CATT. The top ten clones hold roughly 40% of a sample with about 710 gamma-chain clones, around 30% of them seen once. CDR3 length equals 15 residues. CDR1 is GITISATS and CDR2 is ISYDGTV in the germline V gene (reference sequence). The data derive from a study of gamma-delta chains in newborns, infants, children. The specimen was blood. The chain is built from TRGV9 and TRGJP. The origin of this receptor is a child who was a newborn, infant or young child, either healthy, febrile or measles-vaccinated (not recorded which). The CDR3 region is CALWEVELGRKIKVF. The CDR3 DNA reads as TGTGCCTTGTGGGAGGTAGAGTTGGGCAGAAAAATCAAGGTATTT.